This T cell receptor beta chain was documented in a study of shared clonotypes between healthy human individuals. Study-wide findings and caveats: Generally, naive subsets (rather than memory subsets) showed larger estimated richness.

CDR3 length: 13 residues. Trimming took 4 bases from V and 7 from J, leaving 12 bases between them. Germline loops: CDR1 SGDLS, CDR2 YYNGEE. Points on this clone: Its antigen is as yet unknown.

The naive CD8 fraction comprised CD45RO-negative cells positively selected for CCR7 and excluded terminally differentiated effector memory CD45RA+ cells. Generated by immunoSEQ multiplex PCR, the TCRdb table keeps only in-frame clones and is missing some. The data show over 750,000 clones, approximately 97% seen once. Specimen: naive CD8+ T cells sorted from blood. The TCR comes from a man younger than 45 in good health. The chain employs TRBV9 and TRBJ2-1; D uncertain. The CDR3 DNA follows: TGTGCCAGCAGCCGTACCTTTTCGAATGAGCAGTTCTTC. Translation gives CASSRTFSNEQFF.